The rows below give T cell receptor beta chains drawn from one sample of a study of T cell responses to AZD1222 COVID-19 vaccine. Generated by immunoSEQ multiplex PCR, the TCRdb table keeps only in-frame clones and is missing some. The sample has some 40,000 clones; 88% are singletons. The starting material was peripheral blood, obtained 28 days after the second dose of the MenACWY control vaccine. These receptors were taken from an adult who received the MenACWY meningococcal vaccine as a control. Each CDR3 is given with its conserved first and last residue. The D gene is left open where the match is weak. Clone size is not always given. Where it is, it says once, few, many or a class for expanded clones.

abundance	v_gene	d_gene	j_gene	CDR3nt	CDR3aa
few	TRBV10-2	NA	TRBJ2-1	TGCGCCAGCAGGACCGCTGACTCCTACAATGAGCAGTTCTTC	CASRTADSYNEQFF
NA	TRBV30	NA	TRBJ1-2	TGTGCCTGGGGACAGATTAACTATGGCTACACCTTC	CAWGQINYGYTF
NA	TRBV19	TRBD1	TRBJ2-1	TGTGCCAGTAGTATAGGACCCCGGGACAGGCAGTTCTTC	CASSIGPRDRQFF
NA	TRBV29-1	TRBD2	TRBJ2-2	TGCAGCGTTAGATCAGGTAGCGGGAGGTCCACCGGGGAGCTGTTTTTT	CSVRSGSGRSTGELFF
NA	TRBV5-1	NA	TRBJ2-2	TGCGCCAGCAGCTCCGGGACGACAAACACCGGGGAGCTGTTTTTT	CASSSGTTNTGELFF
NA	TRBV5-1	NA	TRBJ1-4	TGCGCCAGCAGCGTAGCAACTAATGAAAAACTGTTTTTT	CASSVATNEKLFF
NA	TRBV28	TRBD1	TRBJ2-1	TGTGCCAGCGTACCAACAATGGGACAGGGGCCTGAGCAGTTCTTC	CASVPTMGQGPEQFF
once	TRBV7-3	NA	TRBJ2-1	TGTGCCAGCAGCCACCCCCCCCAAGGGGCGGTCCGTAACTACAATGAGCAGTTCTTC	CASSHPPQGAVRNYNEQFF
NA	TRBV6-1	TRBD1	TRBJ2-7	TGTGCCAGCAGTGAAGGAGGACAGGGGGTCTACGAGCAGTACTTC	CASSEGGQGVYEQYF
few	TRBV6-5	NA	TRBJ1-5	TGTGCCAGCAGTAAACAGCCAAATAGCAATCAGCCCCAGCATTTT	CASSKQPNSNQPQHF
NA	TRBV3-1/TRBV3-2	NA	TRBJ2-5	TGTGCCAGCAGCCAAGCCTGGGTCGGACAAGAGACCCAGTACTTC	CASSQAWVGQETQYF
NA	TRBV2	NA	TRBJ2-7	TGTGCCAGCAGCGACAGGATTTACGAGCAGTACTTC	CASSDRIYEQYF
NA	TRBV5-1	NA	TRBJ2-2	TGCGCCAGCAGCTCCATAGGGGGAGCCGGGACCGGGGAGCTGTTTTTT	CASSSIGGAGTGELFF
once	TRBV9	NA	TRBJ1-1	TGTGCCAGCAGCGTGCAGTATGGCACTGAAGCTTTCTTT	CASSVQYGTEAFF
NA	TRBV9	TRBD2	TRBJ2-6	TGTGCCAGCAGCGGCCAGCTAGCGGGAGGGCCTGTGGCCAACGTCCTGACTTTC	CASSGQLAGGPVANVLTF
NA	TRBV24-1	NA	TRBJ1-1	TGTGCCACCAGTGATACAGGGTCCGAAGCTTTCTTT	CATSDTGSEAFF
NA	TRBV7-2	NA	TRBJ2-1	TGTGCCAGCAGCTTCTTGGATGAGCAGTTCTTC	CASSFLDEQFF
NA	TRBV7-9	TRBD2	TRBJ2-1	TGTGCCAGCAGCTTAGTGACTAGCGGGAGGAATGAGCAGTTCTTC	CASSLVTSGRNEQFF
NA	TRBV5-1	NA	TRBJ1-1	TGCGCCAGCAGCTTGGCCGCTTTGAAGGGCACTGAAGCTTTCTTT	CASSLAALKGTEAFF
NA	TRBV6-5	NA	TRBJ2-7	TGTGCCAGCACCGCACGCGGAGGGACCTACGAGCAGTACTTC	CASTARGGTYEQYF
NA	TRBV25-1	NA	TRBJ2-4	TGTGCCAGCAGTGAGGTTGACGGGTTGGCCAAAAACATTCAGTACTTC	CASSEVDGLAKNIQYF
NA	TRBV6-5	NA	TRBJ1-2	TGTGCCAGCAGTTACTTCCAGGGTGGATACAATGGCTACACCTTC	CASSYFQGGYNGYTF
once	TRBV28	NA	TRBJ2-2	TGTGCCAGCAGTTTAGGCCGCGCCGGGGAGCTGTTTTTT	CASSLGRAGELFF
NA	TRBV14	NA	TRBJ2-1	TGTGCCAGCAGCCAGACCTCACAGTTAGGTGAGCAGTTCTTC	CASSQTSQLGEQFF
NA	TRBV19	NA	TRBJ2-1	TGTGCCAGTAGTAACTTTGCTCCGGGCCGAGAGCAGTTCTTC	CASSNFAPGREQFF
NA	TRBV3-1/TRBV3-2	NA	TRBJ2-1	TGTGCCAGCAGCCAAGTCCAGGGGAGGGGGAATGAGCAGTTCTTC	CASSQVQGRGNEQFF
NA	TRBV19	TRBD2	TRBJ2-5	TGTGCCAGTAGCAAAGCAGGGACTAGCGGGCGATCCTACCAAGAGACCCAGTACTTC	CASSKAGTSGRSYQETQYF
few	TRBV11-2	NA	TRBJ2-1	TGTGCCAGCAGCTTGGGCCACTCACGCTACAATGAGCAGTTCTTC	CASSLGHSRYNEQFF
NA	TRBV10-3	NA	TRBJ2-7	TGTGCCATCAGCGCCGGGACGGCTAGCTCCTACGAGCAGTACTTC	CAISAGTASSYEQYF
NA	TRBV2	TRBD2	TRBJ2-1	TGTGCCAGCAGTGAAGAGACTAGCGGGAGTCATGAGCAGTTCTTC	CASSEETSGSHEQFF
NA	TRBV27	NA	TRBJ1-5	TGTGCCAGCAGACACAAGGGATATAGCAATCAGCCCCAGCATTTT	CASRHKGYSNQPQHF
NA	TRBV19	NA	TRBJ1-3	TGTGCCAGTACGGGGTCCTCTGGAAACACCATATATTTT	CASTGSSGNTIYF
NA	TRBV5-1	NA	TRBJ2-5	TGCGCCAGCAGCCTACTTCGGGACCGAAGGAAAGAGACCCAGTACTTC	CASSLLRDRRKETQYF
NA	TRBV2	NA	TRBJ2-7	TGTGCCAGCAGGGGAGGGACAGCCTACGAGCAGTACTTC	CASRGGTAYEQYF
NA	TRBV9	TRBD1	TRBJ2-7	TGTGCCAGCAGCGTAGGACAGGGGCAGGGGGAGCAGTACTTC	CASSVGQGQGEQYF
NA	TRBV28	NA	TRBJ2-7	TGTGCCAGCAGGCCGCCTCCCGGGCCCTATCGGGACGAGCAGTACTTC	CASRPPPGPYRDEQYF
NA	TRBV7-3	NA	TRBJ2-1	TGTGCCAGCAGCTTAATGGCGGGGGCCTCCTACAATGAGCAGTTCTTC	CASSLMAGASYNEQFF
NA	TRBV6-5	NA	TRBJ2-3	TGTGCCAGCAGTCCTCTAGATACGCAGTATTTT	CASSPLDTQYF